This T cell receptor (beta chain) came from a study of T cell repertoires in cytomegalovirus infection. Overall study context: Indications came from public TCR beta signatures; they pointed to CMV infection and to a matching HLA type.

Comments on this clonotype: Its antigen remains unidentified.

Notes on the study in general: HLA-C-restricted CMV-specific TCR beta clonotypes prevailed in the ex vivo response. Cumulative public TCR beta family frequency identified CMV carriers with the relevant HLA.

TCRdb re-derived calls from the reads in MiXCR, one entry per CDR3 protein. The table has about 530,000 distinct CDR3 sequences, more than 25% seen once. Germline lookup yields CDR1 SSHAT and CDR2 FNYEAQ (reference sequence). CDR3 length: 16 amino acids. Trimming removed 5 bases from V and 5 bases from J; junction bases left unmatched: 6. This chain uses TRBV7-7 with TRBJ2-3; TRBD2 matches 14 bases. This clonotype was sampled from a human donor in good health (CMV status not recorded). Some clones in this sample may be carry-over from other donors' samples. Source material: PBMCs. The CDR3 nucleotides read TGTGCCAGCAGCCCGGGACTAGCGGGAGAAGGAGATACGCAGTATTTT. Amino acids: CASSPGLAGEGDTQYF.